The source of this TCR beta chain is a study of T cell responses to AZD1222 COVID-19 vaccine. Overall study findings and caveats: After two AZD1222 doses, spike-specific TCR breadth and depth rose versus day 0. Nearly half of the spike-specific TCRs reportedly recognize variant regions that carry no mutations.

Assay: immunoSEQ multiplex PCR; the TCRdb copy retains only in-frame clones and omits some. The sample includes approximately 140,000 clones, 91% of them seen just once. Comments on this clone: Its antigen is as yet unknown.

Germline V gene data show CDR1 as SEHNR and CDR2 as FQNEAQ (reference sequence). CDR3 size: 17 residues. The germline V and J ends were trimmed by 5 bases and 2 bases, with 22 bases remaining between them. Sequencing was performed on peripheral blood, taken on day 0 of AZD1222 vaccination. The receptor was isolated from an adult in good health. V is TRBV7-9 and J is TRBJ2-7; weak D call: TRBD2 (5 bases). Here the CDR3 reads CASSPGVGSAFPYEQYF. CDR3 coding DNA: TGTGCCAGCAGCCCCGGGGTTGGGTCAGCCTTTCCCTACGAGCAGTACTTC.